A selection of T cell receptor beta chains follows, all from one sample in a study of control samples from healthy donors and cancer patients. The method was immunoSEQ multiplex PCR; TCRdb's version includes in-frame clones alone and lacks a portion of them. The table includes under 450,000 clones, 75% to 95% detected once. The sequenced material came from PBMCs. The source of these receptors is a man between 40 and 49 years old with head and neck cancer. Each CDR3 is given with its conserved first and last residue.

J gene	V gene	CDR3 protein
TRBJ2-7	TRBV4-3	CASSHSRGSYEQYF
TRBJ2-1	TRBV12-5	CASGLPIHNEQFF
TRBJ1-6	TRBV28	CASKRLMGLHWNSPLHF
TRBJ1-1	TRBV19	CASSIGGERTEAFF
TRBJ2-2	TRBV11-1	CASSPGQTNTGELFF
TRBJ1-2	TRBV9	CASSVGQGLGGYTF
TRBJ1-1	TRBV28	CASRVGGLTSYQNTEAFF
TRBJ1-5	TRBV12-3/TRBV12-4	CASSLAEDQPQHF
TRBJ2-7	TRBV4-1	CASSTRDSSYEQYF
TRBJ2-1	TRBV11-3	CASSLKGPYNEQFF
TRBJ2-5	TRBV11-2	CASSLEVFVGETQYF
TRBJ2-7	TRBV11-2	CASSLGVKGTGRGDEQYF
TRBJ1-3	TRBV2	CASSADRSSGNTIYF
TRBJ2-1	TRBV28	CASSMGTSGGSNEQFF
TRBJ2-2	TRBV5-6	CASSLGAFMAGELFF
TRBJ1-1	TRBV24-1	CATSDFPDFGEAFF
TRBJ2-2	TRBV6-5	CASSYRGELTGELFF
TRBJ1-4	TRBV20-1	CSASGLEKLFF
TRBJ2-5	TRBV5-1	CASSTAVEETQYF
TRBJ2-5	TRBV28	CASREGGSTETQYF
TRBJ2-7	TRBV27	CASSTSGTGNYEQYF
TRBJ1-1	TRBV7-2	CASTHPGYNTEAFF
TRBJ2-2	TRBV5-1	CASSLQGITSRTNTGELFF
TRBJ2-7	TRBV7-2	CASSLAGTGVHEQYF
TRBJ2-2	TRBV18	CASSPGTGATGELFF
TRBJ2-5	TRBV9	CASSLSGHVPETQYF
TRBJ2-7	TRBV4-1	CASSQDPVAGTTNTHYEQYF
TRBJ1-1	TRBV27	CASSPNGRVSGAFF
TRBJ2-3	TRBV7-9	CASSSGPSGDTQYF
TRBJ2-5	TRBV6-5	CASSPRQSVQTQYF
TRBJ2-1	TRBV19	CASSNAGGWNEQFF
TRBJ1-6	TRBV11-2	CASGWWGDNSPLHF
TRBJ2-2	TRBV28	CASSLGGAEAGELFF
TRBJ1-6	TRBV27	CASSPPFLGLSNSPLHF
TRBJ2-7	TRBV7-2	CASSVDRGDEQYF
TRBJ2-7	TRBV20-1	CSARAGIEQYF
TRBJ1-6	TRBV9	CASSVDTTTGRAPLHF
TRBJ2-1	TRBV11-2	CASSLAGSSYNEQFF
TRBJ1-5	TRBV11-2	CASSSTGESNQPQHF
TRBJ1-5	TRBV19	CASSPAQWVYSNQPQHF
TRBJ1-2	TRBV30	CAWSRGEDYGYTF
TRBJ1-1	TRBV12-3/TRBV12-4	CASSLGGDTEAFF
TRBJ2-7	TRBV28	CASGNRASGSNEQYF
TRBJ2-7	TRBV2	CASLTGISYEQYF
TRBJ2-7	TRBV6-2/TRBV6-3	CASSYPMGGQYF
TRBJ2-2	TRBV28	CASSSISSDWLIIGELFF